This T cell receptor (beta chain) was sequenced for a study of CD8 T cells in Susac syndrome. Whole-study findings and limits: That the number of individuals in its TCR sequencing and HLA analysis was relatively small was acknowledged by the study.

Reverse transcription of roughly 0.45 to 1 ug RNA used random hexamers. Across 54 Vbeta and 13 Jbeta, TCR beta CDR3 was amplified with immunoSEQ multiplex PCR. From the immunoSEQ multiplex PCR reads, TCRdb called clonotypes with MiXCR, one entry per CDR3 protein. The table lists fewer than 200,000 distinct CDR3 sequences, roughly 95% of them singletons. Sequencing of TCR beta was undertaken in CD8+ and CD4+ T cells derived from blood. FACS enriched CD8+ TEMRA cells, while bulk CD8+ and CD4+ were negatively isolated. Comment on this clonotype: The antigen is not known.

The length of the CDR3 is 17 residues. The V and J ends lost 3 bases and 6 bases, in that order; junction bases with no gene match: 6. The chain links TRBV12-3 or TRBV12-4 to TRBJ2-1, with 15 bases identical to TRBD2. The sequenced sample was CD8+ T cells from PBMCs. The TCR comes from a human donor with multiple sclerosis. This CDR3 is CASSFPGGLAGGNEQFF. CDR3 nucleotide sequence: TGTGCCAGCAGTTTCCCCGGGGGACTAGCGGGGGGCAATGAGCAGTTCTTC.